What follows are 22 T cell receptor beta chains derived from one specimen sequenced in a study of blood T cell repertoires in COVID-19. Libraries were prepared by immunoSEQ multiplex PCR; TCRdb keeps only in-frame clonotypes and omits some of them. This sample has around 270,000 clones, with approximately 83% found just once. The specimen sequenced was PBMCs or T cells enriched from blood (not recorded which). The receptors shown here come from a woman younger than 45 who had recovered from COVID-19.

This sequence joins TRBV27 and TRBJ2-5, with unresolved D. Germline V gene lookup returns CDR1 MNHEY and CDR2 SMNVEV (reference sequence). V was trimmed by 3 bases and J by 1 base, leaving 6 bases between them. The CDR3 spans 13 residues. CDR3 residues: CASSFHTQETQYF. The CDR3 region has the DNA TGTGCCAGCAGTTTCCACACCCAAGAGACCCAGTACTTC.

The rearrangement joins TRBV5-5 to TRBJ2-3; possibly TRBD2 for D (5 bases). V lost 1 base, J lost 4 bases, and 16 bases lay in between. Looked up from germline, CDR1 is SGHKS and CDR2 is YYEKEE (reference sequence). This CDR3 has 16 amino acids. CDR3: CASSLSWGVVSDTQYF. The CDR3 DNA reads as TGTGCCAGCAGCTTGAGCTGGGGAGTTGTATCAGATACGCAGTATTTT.

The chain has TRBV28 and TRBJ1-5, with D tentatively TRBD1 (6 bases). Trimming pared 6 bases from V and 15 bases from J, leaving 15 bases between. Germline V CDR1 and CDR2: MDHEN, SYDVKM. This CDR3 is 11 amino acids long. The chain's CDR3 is CASRGRGHRHF. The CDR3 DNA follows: TGTGCCAGCAGGGGGCGGGGGCACCGGCATTTT.

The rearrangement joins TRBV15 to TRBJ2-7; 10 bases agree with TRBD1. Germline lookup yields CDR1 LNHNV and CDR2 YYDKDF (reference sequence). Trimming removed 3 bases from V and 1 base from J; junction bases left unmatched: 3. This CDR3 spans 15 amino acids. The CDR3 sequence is CATSSGTGDSYEQYF. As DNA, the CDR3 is TGTGCCACCAGCAGCGGGACAGGGGATTCCTACGAGCAGTACTTC.

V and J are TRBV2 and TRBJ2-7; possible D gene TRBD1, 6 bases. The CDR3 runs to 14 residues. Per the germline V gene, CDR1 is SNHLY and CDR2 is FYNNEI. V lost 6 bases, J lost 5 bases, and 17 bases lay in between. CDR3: CASRSSPRTDEQYF. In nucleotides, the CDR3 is TGTGCCAGCAGGTCGTCGCCTAGGACAGACGAGCAGTACTTC.

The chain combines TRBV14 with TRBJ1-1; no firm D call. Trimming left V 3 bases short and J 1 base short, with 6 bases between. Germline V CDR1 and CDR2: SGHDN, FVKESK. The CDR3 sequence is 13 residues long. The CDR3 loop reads CASSQQANTEAFF. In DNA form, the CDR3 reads TGTGCCAGCAGCCAGCAGGCGAACACTGAAGCTTTCTTT.

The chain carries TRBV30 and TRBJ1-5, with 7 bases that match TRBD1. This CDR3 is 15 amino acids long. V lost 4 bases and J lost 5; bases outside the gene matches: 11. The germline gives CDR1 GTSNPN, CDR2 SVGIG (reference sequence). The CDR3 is CAWNSEAGGYQPQHF. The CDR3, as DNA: TGTGCCTGGAACTCGGAGGCAGGGGGATATCAGCCCCAGCATTTT.

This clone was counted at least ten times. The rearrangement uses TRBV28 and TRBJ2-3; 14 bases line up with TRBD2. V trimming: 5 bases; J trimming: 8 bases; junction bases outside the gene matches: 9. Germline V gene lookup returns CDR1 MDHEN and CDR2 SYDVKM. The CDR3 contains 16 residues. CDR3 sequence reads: CASSQGTSGRIGTQYF. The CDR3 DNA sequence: TGTGCCAGCAGTCAAGGGACTAGCGGGAGAATTGGTACGCAGTATTTT. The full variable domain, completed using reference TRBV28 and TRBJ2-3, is DVKVTQSSRYLVKRTGEKVFLECVQDMDHENMFWYRQDPGLGLRLIYFSYDVKMKEKGDIPEGYSVSREKKERFSLILESASTNQTSMYLCASSQGTSGRIGTQYFGPGTRLTVL.

As DNA, the CDR3 is TGTGCCAGCAGCCTCAGGGGGGATCAGCCCCAGCATTTT. Translated, it gives CASSLRGDQPQHF. V and J are TRBV11-2 and TRBJ1-5; 7 bases line up with TRBD1. The CDR3 totals 13 residues. Per germline, CDR1 SGHAT and CDR2 FQNNGV. The ends lost 5 bases at V and 5 bases at J; junction bases unmatched: 3.

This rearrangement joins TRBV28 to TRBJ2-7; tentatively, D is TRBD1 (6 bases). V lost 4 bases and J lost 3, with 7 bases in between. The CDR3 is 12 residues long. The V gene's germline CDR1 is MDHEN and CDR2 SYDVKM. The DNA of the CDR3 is TGTGCCAGCAGTTGGACAGTCTACGAGCAGTACTTC. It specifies CASSWTVYEQYF.

The CDR3: CASNQRSGQGNQPQHF. The CDR3 DNA reads TGTGCCAGCAATCAAAGATCGGGACAGGGTAATCAGCCCCAGCATTTT. V usage is TRBV2 and J usage is TRBJ1-5; 9 bases fit TRBD1. From germline, CDR1 is SNHLY and CDR2 FYNNEI. V lost 7 bases and J lost 4; bases outside the gene matches: 11. This CDR3 has 16 residues.

CDR3 sequence: CASSGDSNIQYF. In nucleotides, the CDR3 is TGTGCCAGCAGCGGCGACTCAAACATTCAGTACTTC. V is TRBV6-5 and J is TRBJ2-4; D is undetermined. Between the trimmed V and J ends, which lost 6 bases and 6 bases, there was a span of 9 bases. The CDR3 spans 12 residues. In germline, CDR1 is MNHEY, CDR2 SVGAGI.

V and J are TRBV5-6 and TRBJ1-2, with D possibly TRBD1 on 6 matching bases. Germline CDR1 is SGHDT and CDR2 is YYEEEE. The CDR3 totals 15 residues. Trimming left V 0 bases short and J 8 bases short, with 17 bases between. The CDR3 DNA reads TGTGCCAGCAGCTTGGAGAGGCAACAGGGTACCGGCTACACCTTC. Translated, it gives CASSLERQQGTGYTF.

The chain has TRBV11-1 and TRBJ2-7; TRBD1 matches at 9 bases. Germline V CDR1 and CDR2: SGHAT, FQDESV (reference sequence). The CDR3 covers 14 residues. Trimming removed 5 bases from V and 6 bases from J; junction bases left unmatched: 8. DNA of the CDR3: TGTGCCAGCAGCCCAGGGACAGGGTGGAGCGAGCAGTACTTC. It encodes CASSPGTGWSEQYF.

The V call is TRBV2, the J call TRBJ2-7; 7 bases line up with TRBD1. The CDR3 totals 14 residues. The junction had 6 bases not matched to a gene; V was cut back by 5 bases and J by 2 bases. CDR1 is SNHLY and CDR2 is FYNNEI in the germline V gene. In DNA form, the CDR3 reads TGTGCCAGCAGTTACCGGGACAGAGCCTACGAGCAGTACTTC. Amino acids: CASSYRDRAYEQYF.

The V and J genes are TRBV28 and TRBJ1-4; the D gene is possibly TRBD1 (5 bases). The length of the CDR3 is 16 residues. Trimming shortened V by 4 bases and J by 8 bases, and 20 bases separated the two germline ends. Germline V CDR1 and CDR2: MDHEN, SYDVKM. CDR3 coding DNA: TGTGCCAGCAGTTCCCTCCTGGTCCTTCGGGGGGAAAAACTGTTTTTT. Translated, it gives CASSSLLVLRGEKLFF.

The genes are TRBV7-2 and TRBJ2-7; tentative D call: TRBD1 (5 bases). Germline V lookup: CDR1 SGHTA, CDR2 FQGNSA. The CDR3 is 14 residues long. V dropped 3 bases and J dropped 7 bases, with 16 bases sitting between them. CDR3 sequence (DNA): TGTGCCAGCAGCTTTATGGGCAGGGTTACGGAGCAGTACTTC. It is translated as CASSFMGRVTEQYF.

The CDR3 loop is CASSFLTYTDTQYF. The DNA for the CDR3 is TGTGCCAGCAGCTTCTTGACATACACAGATACGCAGTATTTT. This chain links TRBV7-2 with TRBJ2-3; D is undetermined. The CDR3 runs to 14 residues. In germline, CDR1 is SGHTA, CDR2 FQGNSA. Trimming pared 3 bases from V and 2 bases from J, leaving 9 bases between.

The CDR3 here is CASSPELGGVDKLFF. The CDR3, as DNA: TGTGCCAGCAGCCCAGAGCTAGGGGGCGTGGACAAACTGTTTTTT. The chain recombines TRBV5-4 with TRBJ1-4, with 7 bases lining up with TRBD1. Germline trimming cut 4 bases from V and 11 bases from J; bases unmatched to any gene: 14. CDR3 length: 15 residues. Germline V gene data show CDR1 as SGHNT and CDR2 as YYREEE (reference sequence).

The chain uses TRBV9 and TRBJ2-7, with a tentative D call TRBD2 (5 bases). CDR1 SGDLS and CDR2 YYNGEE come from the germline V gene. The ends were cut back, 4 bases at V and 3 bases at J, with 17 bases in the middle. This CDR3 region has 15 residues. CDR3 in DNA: TGTGCCAGCAGCCCACCAGGACGCGGAGGCTACGAGCAGTACTTC. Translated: CASSPPGRGGYEQYF.

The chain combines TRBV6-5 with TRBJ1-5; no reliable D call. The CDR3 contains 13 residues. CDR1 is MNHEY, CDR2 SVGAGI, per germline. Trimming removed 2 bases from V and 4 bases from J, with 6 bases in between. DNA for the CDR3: TGTGCCAGCAGTTACAATTCAAATCAGCCCCAGCATTTT. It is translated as CASSYNSNQPQHF.

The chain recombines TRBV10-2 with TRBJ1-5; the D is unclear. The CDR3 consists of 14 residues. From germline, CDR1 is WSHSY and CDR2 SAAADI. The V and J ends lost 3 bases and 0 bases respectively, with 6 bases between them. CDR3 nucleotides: TGCGCCAGCAGTGAAGGAGGTAGCAATCAGCCCCAGCATTTT. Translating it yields CASSEGGSNQPQHF.